This TCR beta chain was captured by sequencing in a study of long-term antiretroviral therapy in people with HIV. The CDR3 is 13 residues long. V lost 7 bases and J lost 0, with 10 bases in between. Per the germline V gene, CDR1 is GTSNPN and CDR2 is SVGIG (reference sequence). Running of the v3.0 immunoSEQ assay took place at survey level. TCRdb's copy holds only in-frame clones and misses some; the assay was immunoSEQ multiplex PCR. Of 25,000 to 35,000 clones detected, approximately 86% appear once; the ten largest clones hold 4.8%. This chain uses TRBV30 with TRBJ1-3, with unresolved D. Specimen: unsorted PBMCs, collected 0.8 years after starting antiretroviral therapy. The origin of this receptor is a woman aged 25-40 years with HIV. The DNA of the CDR3 is TGTGCCTACCTACGGGGCTCTGGAAACACCATATATTTT. Amino acid sequence: CAYLRGSGNTIYF.